This T cell receptor beta chain was sequenced during a study of spatial heterogeneity in lung cancer. This clonotype has a count of ten or more. TCRdb reanalysed the 5' RACE reads using MiXCR and keeps one entry per CDR3 protein. The sample contains roughly 110,000 distinct CDR3 sequences, less than 14% of which appear only once. This CDR3 is 16 amino acids long. Germline CDR1 and CDR2: MNHEY and SMNVEV (reference sequence). After removal of 6 bases from V and 0 bases from J, the junction contained 7 bases not matched to a gene. The time point is: blood at routine non-recurrence follow-up after resection.

The gene calls are TRBV27 and TRBJ1-4; 7 nucleotides agree with TRBD1. The specimen was PBMCs, collected at follow-up. The TCR comes from a female donor with early-stage non-small cell lung cancer. The chain's CDR3 is CASRVTGATTNEKLFF. CDR3 sequence (DNA): TGTGCCAGCAGAGTTACAGGGGCAACAACTAATGAAAAACTGTTTTTT.